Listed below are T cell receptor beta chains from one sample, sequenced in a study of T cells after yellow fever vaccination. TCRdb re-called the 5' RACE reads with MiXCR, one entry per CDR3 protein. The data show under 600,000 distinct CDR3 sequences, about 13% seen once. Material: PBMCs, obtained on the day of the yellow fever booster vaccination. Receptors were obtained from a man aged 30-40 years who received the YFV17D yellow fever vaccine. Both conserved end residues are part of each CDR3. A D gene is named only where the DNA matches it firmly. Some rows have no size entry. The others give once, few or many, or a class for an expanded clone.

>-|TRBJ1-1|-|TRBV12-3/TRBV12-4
CASSFFRGSEAFF
TGTGCCAGCAGTTTCTTCAGGGGATCGGAAGCTTTCTTT
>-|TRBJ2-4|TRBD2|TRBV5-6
CASSPGGIAKNIQYF
TGTGCCAGCAGCCCGGGAGGGATAGCCAAAAACATTCAGTACTTC
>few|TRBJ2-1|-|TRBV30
CAWNIAARSEQFF
TGTGCCTGGAACATAGCGGCGAGAAGTGAGCAGTTCTTC
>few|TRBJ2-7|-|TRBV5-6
CASSLVDNSYEQYF
TGTGCCAGCAGCTTAGTGGACAACTCCTACGAGCAGTACTTC
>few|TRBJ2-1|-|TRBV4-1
CASSHRYEQFF
TGCGCCAGCAGCCATCGATATGAGCAGTTCTTC
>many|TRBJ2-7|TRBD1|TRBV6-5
CASSYRDRGVYEQYF
TGTGCCAGCAGTTATCGGGACAGGGGCGTCTACGAGCAGTACTTC
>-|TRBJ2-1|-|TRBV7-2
CASSSGMMHEQFF
TGTGCCAGCAGCTCCGGTATGATGCATGAGCAGTTCTTC
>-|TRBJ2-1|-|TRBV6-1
CASSPLYKRPYNEQFF
TGTGCCAGCAGTCCCCTCTACAAGCGACCTTACAATGAGCAGTTCTTC
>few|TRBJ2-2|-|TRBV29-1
CSVEAGPRELFF
TGCAGCGTTGAAGCGGGACCGCGGGAGCTGTTTTTT
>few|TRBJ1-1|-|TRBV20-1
CSARAPTGVNTEAFF
TGCAGTGCTAGAGCACCGACAGGCGTGAACACTGAAGCTTTCTTT
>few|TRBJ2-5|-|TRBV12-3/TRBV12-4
CASSPSTLITGGETQYF
TGTGCCAGCAGTCCTTCGACTCTTATTACAGGCGGGGAGACCCAGTACTTC
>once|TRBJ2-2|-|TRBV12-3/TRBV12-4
CASRFRFTGELFF
TGTGCCAGCAGGTTTCGGTTCACCGGGGAGCTGTTTTTT
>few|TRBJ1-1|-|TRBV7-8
CASSFSDTENTEAFF
TGTGCCAGCAGCTTTTCTGACACGGAAAACACTGAAGCTTTCTTT
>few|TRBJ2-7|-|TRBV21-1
CASSNGGTSEKQYF
TGTGCCAGCAGCAATGGAGGGACATCGGAGAAGCAGTACTTC
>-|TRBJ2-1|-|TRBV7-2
CASSPWGGTNYNEQFF
TGTGCCAGCAGCCCCTGGGGGGGGACAAACTACAATGAGCAGTTCTTC
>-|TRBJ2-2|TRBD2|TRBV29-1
CSVGSTGGLFF
TGCAGCGTTGGAAGTACGGGGGGGCTGTTTTTT
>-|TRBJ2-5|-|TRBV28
CASTTLKEETQYF
TGTGCCAGCACCACCTTAAAGGAAGAGACCCAGTACTTC
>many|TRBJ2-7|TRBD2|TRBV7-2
CASSLGEGEQYF
TGTGCCAGCAGCTTAGGGGAGGGCGAGCAGTACTTC
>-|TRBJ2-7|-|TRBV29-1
CSVATGSPYEQYF
TGCAGCGTTGCCACAGGGAGTCCCTACGAGCAGTACTTC